Listed below are T cell receptor beta chains from one sample, sequenced in a study of glioma-infiltrating T cells. TCRdb processed the multiplex PCR reads anew with MiXCR; each CDR3 protein has one entry. The table has about 380,000 distinct CDR3 sequences, 41% seen once. The source material was glioma tissue, nonneoplastic brain tissue, or PBMCs (not recorded which). The receptors shown here come from a human donor with low-grade glioma or glioblastoma, undergoing nonglioma brain surgery, or in good health (not recorded which). Both conserved end residues are trimmed from each CDR3. Each record gives: D gene, V gene, CDR3 length, clone size, J gene, CDR3 protein. D genes are given only for firm matches. Some rows have no size entry. The others give once, few or many, or a class for an expanded clone.

D gene: NA; V gene: TRBV28; CDR3 length: 12; clone size: many; J gene: TRBJ2-1; CDR3 protein: ASSLLATNNEQF
D gene: NA; V gene: TRBV25-1; CDR3 length: 11; clone size: NA; J gene: TRBJ1-2; CDR3 protein: ASSELGPYGYT
D gene: TRBD1; V gene: TRBV24-1; CDR3 length: 11; clone size: many; J gene: TRBJ2-7; CDR3 protein: ATSGRQGSEQY
D gene: TRBD2; V gene: TRBV7-9; CDR3 length: 13; clone size: NA; J gene: TRBJ2-7; CDR3 protein: ASSLAGLAGYEQY
D gene: NA; V gene: TRBV20-1; CDR3 length: 10; clone size: NA; J gene: TRBJ1-2; CDR3 protein: SASKQGFGYT
D gene: NA; V gene: TRBV7-8; CDR3 length: 11; clone size: few; J gene: TRBJ1-3; CDR3 protein: ASSYGIQNTIY
D gene: NA; V gene: TRBV6-5; CDR3 length: 10; clone size: NA; J gene: TRBJ2-5; CDR3 protein: ARSPTDETQY
D gene: NA; V gene: TRBV20-1; CDR3 length: 14; clone size: NA; J gene: TRBJ2-1; CDR3 protein: SASAAMVRAYNEQF
D gene: NA; V gene: TRBV15; CDR3 length: 13; clone size: many; J gene: TRBJ2-7; CDR3 protein: ATSRDLVDSYEQY
D gene: NA; V gene: TRBV20-1; CDR3 length: 11; clone size: NA; J gene: TRBJ1-2; CDR3 protein: STRDISNYGCT
D gene: NA; V gene: TRBV4-1; CDR3 length: 13; clone size: NA; J gene: TRBJ1-3; CDR3 protein: ASSQGPGTRNTIY
D gene: NA; V gene: TRBV6-1; CDR3 length: 13; clone size: once; J gene: TRBJ2-2; CDR3 protein: ASSAYDKTTGELF
D gene: NA; V gene: TRBV7-9; CDR3 length: 12; clone size: NA; J gene: TRBJ2-7; CDR3 protein: ASSSDEYSYEQY
D gene: NA; V gene: TRBV28; CDR3 length: 11; clone size: NA; J gene: TRBJ1-4; CDR3 protein: ASNREFNKKLF
D gene: NA; V gene: TRBV4-3; CDR3 length: 16; clone size: NA; J gene: TRBJ2-1; CDR3 protein: ASSQDLIGRGSYNEQF
D gene: TRBD1; V gene: TRBV4-3; CDR3 length: 14; clone size: NA; J gene: TRBJ2-7; CDR3 protein: ASSQDPTGGGDEQY